Shown below are 28 T cell receptor beta chains from a single sample sequenced in a study of blood T cell repertoires in COVID-19. The repertoire was sequenced with immunoSEQ multiplex PCR; TCRdb's copy has only in-frame clones and lacks some. The data hold about 64,000 clones, with approximately 86% observed a single time. Source material: peripheral blood. The receptor set was obtained from a man aged 35-49 years with acute or convalescent COVID-19.

The rearrangement links TRBV5-1 to TRBJ2-3; a weak D match, TRBD2 (5 bases). The CDR3 is 15 amino acids. V lost 0 bases and J lost 5, with 13 bases in between. Germline V lookup: CDR1 SGHRS, CDR2 YFSETQ. This CDR3 reads CASSLGGAGIDTQYF. The CDR3, as DNA: TGCGCCAGCAGCTTGGGGGGTGCCGGGATAGATACGCAGTATTTT. Looking up the rest from reference TRBV5-1 and TRBJ2-3 gives the full variable domain: KAGVTQTPRYLIKTRGQQVTLSCSPISGHRSVSWYQQTPGQGLQFLFEYFSETQRNKGNFPGRFSGRQFSNSRSEMNVSTLELGDSALYLCASSLGGAGIDTQYFGPGTRLTVL.

The chain is built from TRBV5-4 and TRBJ2-2; unclear D gene. From germline, CDR1 is SGHNT and CDR2 YYREEE (reference sequence). CDR3 size: 13 residues. Trimming took 5 bases from V and 0 from J, leaving 5 bases between them. The CDR3 DNA sequence: TGTGCCAGCAGACAGCCGAACACCGGGGAGCTGTTTTTT. Translated: CASRQPNTGELFF.

In its sample, this clone was seen a few times. V usage is TRBV5-1 and J usage is TRBJ2-2; no clear D. CDR3 size: 16 residues. Germline CDR1 is SGHRS and CDR2 is YFSETQ. The V and J ends lost 1 base and 2 bases respectively, with 12 bases between them. CDR3 sequence (DNA): TGCGCCAGCAGCTTGTCGCTCCAGTCAAACACCGGGGAGCTGTTTTTT. It encodes CASSLSLQSNTGELFF.

The J gene is TRBJ2-7, the V gene TRBV6-1, with a tentative D call TRBD2 (6 bases). The germline V gene encodes CDR1 MNHNS and CDR2 SASEGT. The CDR3 spans 15 residues. With 0 bases removed from V and 3 bases from J, the gap between germline ends came to 12 bases. The CDR3 coding sequence is TGTGCCAGCAGTGAAGCGCCAGGGAGGCTCTACGAGCAGTACTTC. This encodes CASSEAPGRLYEQYF.

V usage is TRBV24-1 and J usage is TRBJ1-2; no clear D. The length of the CDR3 is 15 residues. Trimming cost V 3 bases and J 5 bases, with 15 bases left between them. The germline V gene has CDR1 KGHDR and CDR2 SFDVKD. DNA for the CDR3: TGTGCCACCAGTGATCCGACTGGGAGTGAGTATGGCTACACCTTC. The encoded protein is CATSDPTGSEYGYTF.

The DNA of the CDR3 is TGTGCCAGCAGCCGAGAACAGAATCAGCCCCAGCATTTT. Translated: CASSREQNQPQHF. This chain connects TRBV2 to TRBJ1-5; no clear D. This CDR3 contains 13 residues. Germline assignment: CDR1 SNHLY and CDR2 FYNNEI. Trimming took 6 bases from V and 4 from J, leaving 10 bases between them.

The chain links TRBV9 to TRBJ1-2, with D tentatively TRBD1 (5 bases). Trimming took off 4 bases at V and 7 bases at J, with 11 bases between the two ends. Germline lookup yields CDR1 SGDLS and CDR2 YYNGEE. CDR3 length: 12 residues. CDR3 sequence: CASSKWGGGYTF. The CDR3 DNA is TGTGCCAGCAGCAAGTGGGGGGGTGGCTACACCTTC.

This clone was recorded once. The rearrangement uses TRBV27 and TRBJ1-4, with a weak D call TRBD1 (5 bases). CDR3 length: 16 residues. Trimming pared 6 bases from V and 5 bases from J, leaving 19 bases between. Germline CDR1 and CDR2: MNHEY and SMNVEV (reference sequence). CDR3 sequence (DNA): TGTGCCAGCAGGCCAGTTAGGGCAGGGTACAATGAAAAACTGTTTTTT. It codes for CASRPVRAGYNEKLFF.

The V and J genes are TRBV9 and TRBJ1-3; the D gene is possibly TRBD1 (6 bases). In germline, CDR1 is SGDLS, CDR2 YYNGEE. Trimming pared 4 bases from V and 3 bases from J, leaving 14 bases between. CDR3 length: 15 amino acids. CDR3 bases: TGTGCCAGCAGCCTCCAAGGGGGAGTTGGAAACACCATATATTTT. It codes for CASSLQGGVGNTIYF.

V and J are TRBV2 and TRBJ2-3; D uncertain. This CDR3 has 14 residues. Germline CDR1 is SNHLY and CDR2 is FYNNEI. The ends were cut back, 6 bases at V and 1 base at J, with 11 bases in the middle. This CDR3 reads CASREHEGTDTQYF. The CDR3 DNA sequence: TGTGCCAGCAGAGAGCACGAGGGCACAGATACGCAGTATTTT. The variable domain in full, completed from reference TRBV2 and TRBJ2-3, reads EPEVTQTPSHQVTQMGQEVILRCVPISNHLYFYWYRQILGQKVEFLVSFYNNEISEKSEIFDDQFSVERPDGSNFTLKIRSTKLEDSAMYFCASREHEGTDTQYFGPGTRLTVL.

The J gene is TRBJ2-1, the V gene TRBV5-1; D may be TRBD1 (6 bases). Germline loops: CDR1 SGHRS, CDR2 YFSETQ. Trimming pared 0 bases from V and 4 bases from J, leaving 11 bases between. CDR3 length equals 15 residues. Here the CDR3 reads CASSLASGVYNEQFF. CDR3 sequence (DNA): TGCGCCAGCAGCTTGGCCTCAGGGGTATACAATGAGCAGTTCTTC.

This chain uses TRBV24-1 with TRBJ2-3; D possibly corresponds to TRBD2 (7 bases). Germline V lookup: CDR1 KGHDR, CDR2 SFDVKD. Trimming took 8 bases from V and 2 from J, leaving 10 bases between them. The CDR3 covers 13 residues. The CDR3 sequence is CATTRGPTDTQYF. The CDR3 DNA follows: TGTGCCACCACGCGGGGGCCCACAGATACGCAGTATTTT.

The chain combines TRBV6-5 with TRBJ2-7; 7 bases align to TRBD1. Losses at the gene ends were 0 bases for V and 3 bases for J; bases not matched to a gene: 2. CDR3 length: 14 amino acids. Germline V gives CDR1 MNHEY, CDR2 SVGAGI. CDR3 sequence: CASSYSRDSYEQYF. As DNA, the CDR3 is TGTGCCAGCAGTTACTCGAGGGACAGCTACGAGCAGTACTTC.

This clone showed up just once. This chain connects TRBV6-4 to TRBJ2-3; the match to TRBD2 covers 7 bases. Trimming at V came to 6 bases and at J to 0 bases, leaving 3 bases not matched to a gene. CDR3 size: 14 residues. Germline assignment: CDR1 MRHNA and CDR2 SNTAGT. The chain's CDR3 is CASRSGGSTDTQYF. CDR3 sequence (DNA): TGTGCCAGCAGATCCGGGGGGAGCACAGATACGCAGTATTTT.

The rearrangement joins TRBV2 to TRBJ1-3; 8 nucleotides match TRBD1. Germline-derived CDR1 and CDR2 are SNHLY and FYNNEI. V trimming: 6 bases; J trimming: 0 bases; junction bases outside the gene matches: 4. This CDR3 is 15 amino acids long. The CDR3: CASSRQGPSGNTIYF. CDR3 sequence (DNA): TGTGCCAGCAGCCGACAGGGGCCCTCTGGAAACACCATATATTTT.

CDR3 nucleotide sequence: TGCGCCAGCAGCCAACAATCGCGGGGTTGGACCTTC. Translating gives CASSQQSRGWTF. The V call is TRBV4-1, the J call TRBJ1-2; D gene uncertain. Looked up from germline, CDR1 is MGHRA and CDR2 is YSYEKL. This CDR3 has 12 amino acids. Trimming removed 2 bases at V and 14 bases at J, with 15 bases between.

The CDR3 region is CASSFRGFTEAFF. CDR3 nucleotides: TGTGCCAGTAGTTTCAGGGGCTTCACTGAAGCTTTCTTT. The J gene is TRBJ1-1, the V gene TRBV19; D is possibly TRBD1 (6 bases). CDR3 length: 13 residues. The V gene lost 5 bases and the J gene lost 4 bases, with 11 bases spanning the gap. Germline CDR1 reads LNHDA; CDR2 reads SQIVND (reference sequence).

This sequence joins TRBV9 and TRBJ2-5; perhaps TRBD2 as D (6 bases). Looked up from germline, CDR1 is SGDLS and CDR2 is YYNGEE. CDR3 size: 18 residues. Trimming shortened V by 0 bases and J by 5 bases, and 23 bases separated the two germline ends. In DNA form, the CDR3 reads TGTGCCAGCAGCGTAGAGGGGACCCCTGGGGGGTCTTTCGAGACCCAGTACTTC. As protein: CASSVEGTPGGSFETQYF.

This clone was seen a few times. Other DNA sequences of this sample code for an identical CDR3. The rearrangement joins TRBV27 to TRBJ2-7; 7 nucleotides match TRBD1. The CDR3 is 14 residues long. The V segment lost 5 bases and the J segment 3 bases; nucleotides outside the gene matches: 7. CDR1 MNHEY and CDR2 SMNVEV come from the germline V gene (reference sequence). The CDR3 reads CASSPRDSVYEQYF. The CDR3 nucleotides are TGTGCCAGCAGTCCAAGGGACAGCGTCTACGAGCAGTACTTC.

This CDR3 reads CASSQVKGKPTLEAFF. CDR3 nucleotides: TGTGCCAGCAGCCAAGTCAAGGGGAAACCAACTCTTGAAGCTTTCTTT. This rearrangement joins TRBV3-1 (or the pseudogene TRBV3-2) to TRBJ1-1, with D perhaps TRBD1 (5 bases). Germline CDR1 LGHDT, CDR2 YNNKEL (reference sequence). V was pared by 1 base and J by 7 bases, with 19 bases between. This CDR3 spans 16 amino acids.

CDR3 loop: CASSPGLARPETQYF. The CDR3 bases are TGTGCCAGCAGCCCGGGACTAGCGAGGCCAGAGACCCAGTACTTC. This chain connects TRBV9 to TRBJ2-5; 10 positions match TRBD2. CDR1 is SGDLS, CDR2 YYNGEE, per germline. The CDR3 contains 15 residues. The V segment lost 4 bases and the J segment 4 bases; nucleotides outside the gene matches: 7.

Written as DNA, the CDR3 is TGTGCCAGCGCAGAGAGGACTGAAGCTTTCTTT. This sequence encodes CASAERTEAFF. The rearrangement uses TRBV7-8 and TRBJ1-1; D gene unclear. The germline V and J ends were trimmed by 8 bases and 5 bases, with 9 bases remaining between them. The CDR3 spans 11 residues. Looked up from germline, CDR1 is SGHVS and CDR2 is FQNEAQ.

The chain couples TRBV6-4 to TRBJ1-2, with D possibly being TRBD1 (6 bases). The germline gives CDR1 MRHNA, CDR2 SNTAGT. V lost 8 bases, J lost 4 bases, and 14 bases lay in between. This CDR3 is 13 amino acids long. CDR3 sequence reads: CASAYREGYGYTF. CDR3 in DNA: TGTGCCAGCGCCTACAGGGAGGGCTATGGCTACACCTTC.

V usage is TRBV25-1 and J usage is TRBJ2-7, with 9 nucleotides matching TRBD1. This CDR3 is 14 amino acids long. Trimming at V came to 4 bases and at J to 5 bases, leaving 6 bases not matched to a gene. Germline V gives CDR1 MGHDK, CDR2 SYGVNS. The CDR3 bases are TGTGCCAGCAGTGGGGGACAGGGCGTCCACGAGCAGTACTTC. Its translation is CASSGGQGVHEQYF.

The chain couples TRBV5-4 to TRBJ2-7; TRBD1 is a possible D gene (5 bases). The CDR3 consists of 15 residues. Per germline, CDR1 SGHNT and CDR2 YYREEE (reference sequence). V was clipped by 4 bases and J by 0 bases, with 14 bases between them. CDR3 region: CASSHPTESSYEQYF. As DNA, the CDR3 is TGTGCCAGCAGCCACCCGACAGAGAGCTCCTACGAGCAGTACTTC.

The chain recombines TRBV6-6 with TRBJ1-1; 7 positions match TRBD1. Germline CDR1 reads MNHNY; CDR2 reads SVGAGI (reference sequence). The CDR3 spans 16 residues. V trimming: 6 bases; J trimming: 0 bases; junction bases outside the gene matches: 10. The CDR3 here is CASSSGTEKMNTEAFF. In DNA form, the CDR3 reads TGTGCCAGCAGCTCCGGGACAGAGAAAATGAACACTGAAGCTTTCTTT.

The rearrangement joins TRBV11-2 to TRBJ2-7, with 10 bases aligning to TRBD1. V dropped 2 bases and J dropped 6; count of bases not matched to a gene: 4. In germline, CDR1 is SGHAT, CDR2 FQNNGV. This CDR3 has 14 residues. The CDR3 protein is CASSLTGTGVEQYF. The DNA of the CDR3 is TGTGCCAGCAGCTTAACCGGGACAGGGGTCGAGCAGTACTTC.

The chain couples TRBV11-2 to TRBJ2-1, with D possibly TRBD1 on 6 matching bases. The CDR3 is made up of 16 amino acids. Between the trimmed V and J ends, which lost 5 bases and 7 bases, there was a span of 21 bases. Looked up from germline, CDR1 is SGHAT and CDR2 is FQNNGV. The CDR3 DNA reads TGTGCCAGCAGCGTTTATCTAGGGGGACAACAGAATGAGCAGTTCTTC. Protein sequence: CASSVYLGGQQNEQFF.